The clone carrying this T cell receptor (beta chain) was observed many times. Antigen specificity is unknown. The record originates from a study of neurological immune-mediated disorders. Study-level findings and limits: Expanded clones shared no identical CDR3 amino acid sequences across subjects, which suggested private TCR-beta repertoires in all groups. The greatest TCR clonal expansion appeared in HTLV-1-associated myelopathy and the smallest, falling below healthy controls, in multiple sclerosis.

Synthesis of cDNA was carried out by template-switch 5'RACE. The reaction used 10-nucleotide random UMIs. TCRdb passed the 5' RACE reads through MiXCR, listing each CDR3 protein once. The repertoire holds 55,000 to 70,000 distinct CDR3 sequences, 5.2% seen once, with roughly 5% in the top ten. V lost 2 bases, J lost 1 base, and 12 bases lay in between. Germline V lookup: CDR1 MNHEY, CDR2 SVGAGI. CDR3 length: 16 amino acids. The source of this sequence is a human donor with multiple sclerosis. The donor label of this sample is uncertain. Sequencing input: PBMCs. V usage is TRBV6-5 and J usage is TRBJ1-3, with D possibly matching TRBD1 (6 bases). DNA for the CDR3: TGTGCCAGCAGTTACAACAGGGTCCCGTCTGGAAACACCATATATTTT. Protein sequence: CASSYNRVPSGNTIYF.